The 13 T cell receptor beta chains reported below all come from one sample, sequenced in a study of blood T cell repertoires in COVID-19. Assay: immunoSEQ multiplex PCR; the TCRdb copy retains only in-frame clones and omits some. The sample yields 110,000 or so clones, around four fifths seen once. The sequenced sample consisted of peripheral blood. The receptors derive from a woman aged 60-70 years with acute or convalescent COVID-19.

V is TRBV6-5 and J is TRBJ1-2; 9 positions agree with TRBD1. The CDR3 extends over 15 amino acids. Germline assignment: CDR1 MNHEY and CDR2 SVGAGI. V lost 2 bases, J lost 4 bases, and 5 bases stayed unmatched. The CDR3 bases are TGTGCCAGCAGTTACACGGGACAGGGCGGCTATGGCTACACCTTC. Encoded protein: CASSYTGQGGYGYTF.

This chain connects TRBV28 to TRBJ2-4; a possible D gene is TRBD2 (6 bases). The CDR3 covers 16 residues. Per germline, CDR1 MDHEN and CDR2 SYDVKM. The V and J ends lost 11 bases and 7 bases respectively, with 27 bases between them. The CDR3 protein is CAAAGGKRTSWNIQYF. CDR3 nucleotides: TGTGCCGCCGCGGGCGGGAAGAGGACGTCGTGGAACATTCAGTACTTC.

This chain connects TRBV7-6 to TRBJ1-1; 8 bases are shared with TRBD1. This CDR3 comprises 15 residues. Unmatched junction bases numbered 7, after V lost 4 bases and J lost 3 bases. Germline loops: CDR1 SGHVS, CDR2 FNYEAQ. The CDR3 loop is CASSSRPGQDTEAFF. CDR3 nucleotides: TGTGCCAGCAGCTCCCGCCCGGGACAGGACACTGAAGCTTTCTTT.

This chain uses TRBV4-3 with TRBJ2-5, with 16 bases fitting TRBD2. The ends lost 4 bases at V and 5 bases at J; junction bases unmatched: 7. CDR1 and CDR2 from the germline V gene are LGHNA and YSLEER. This CDR3 has 17 residues. The CDR3: CASSPGTSGRGEETQYF. DNA of the CDR3: TGCGCCAGCAGCCCCGGGACTAGCGGGAGGGGGGAGGAGACCCAGTACTTC.

The CDR3 DNA reads as TGCGCCAGCAGCTTGGCCGGACAGGTTAACTATGGCTACACCTTC. This gives the protein CASSLAGQVNYGYTF. The chain has TRBV5-1 and TRBJ1-2, with 7 bases matching TRBD1. The germline gives CDR1 SGHRS, CDR2 YFSETQ. V shed 0 bases and J 1 base; nucleotides not matched to a gene: 3. The CDR3 sequence is 15 residues long. The whole variable domain, filled in from reference TRBV5-1 and TRBJ1-2, reads KAGVTQTPRYLIKTRGQQVTLSCSPISGHRSVSWYQQTPGQGLQFLFEYFSETQRNKGNFPGRFSGRQFSNSRSEMNVSTLELGDSALYLCASSLAGQVNYGYTFGSGTRLTVV.

The chain combines TRBV28 with TRBJ1-4; 8 nucleotides agree with TRBD1. The CDR3 totals 15 residues. CDR1 and CDR2 from the germline V gene are MDHEN and SYDVKM. The J segment lost 7 bases and the V segment lost 5 bases, leaving 9 bases of the junction unmatched. The CDR3 coding sequence is TGTGCCAGCAGTGCGACGACAGGGGTGGGTGAAAAACTGTTTTTT. Translation gives CASSATTGVGEKLFF.

The V call is TRBV27, the J call TRBJ1-1, with 7 bases aligning to TRBD1. The CDR3 is 15 amino acids. Germline V gives CDR1 MNHEY, CDR2 SMNVEV (reference sequence). Losses at the gene ends were 3 bases for V and 2 bases for J; bases not matched to a gene: 6. Here the CDR3 reads CASSLMRDRNTEAFF. In nucleotides, the CDR3 is TGTGCCAGCAGTTTGATGCGGGACAGAAACACTGAAGCTTTCTTT.

The rearrangement links TRBV3-1 (or the pseudogene TRBV3-2) to TRBJ1-3, with D possibly being TRBD1 (5 bases). Germline lookup yields CDR1 LGHDT and CDR2 YNNKEL (reference sequence). The CDR3 has 14 residues. Trimming removed 0 bases at V and 8 bases at J, with 11 bases between. CDR3 loop: CASSQDGGWDTIYF. CDR3 DNA sequence: TGTGCCAGCAGCCAAGACGGGGGATGGGACACCATATATTTT.

The J gene is TRBJ2-3, the V gene TRBV12-3 or TRBV12-4; D remains unclear. V was shortened by 6 bases and J by 3 bases, with 4 bases between the two germline ends. The CDR3 runs to 11 residues. The chain's CDR3 is CASSRTDTQYF. In DNA, the CDR3 is TGTGCCAGCAGCAGAACAGATACGCAGTATTTT.

The V call is TRBV5-4, the J call TRBJ2-7, with D tentatively TRBD2 (5 bases). In germline, CDR1 is SGHNT, CDR2 YYREEE (reference sequence). V lost 3 bases and J 1 base, leaving 8 bases between the germline ends. The length of the CDR3 is 13 residues. CDR3 DNA sequence: TGTGCCAGCAGCTCGAGGGTTTCCTACGAGCAGTACTTC. Amino acids: CASSSRVSYEQYF.

The chain carries TRBV2 and TRBJ2-1; D gene unclear. This CDR3 contains 13 residues. Germline lookup yields CDR1 SNHLY and CDR2 FYNNEI. V was cut by 6 bases and J by 8 bases, with 14 bases left in between. The CDR3 sequence: CASSAGLLDEQFF. In DNA form, the CDR3 reads TGTGCCAGCAGCGCCGGGTTGTTGGATGAGCAGTTCTTC.

This sequence joins TRBV5-1 and TRBJ1-5; D gene unclear. Trimming pared 4 bases from V and 5 bases from J, leaving 16 bases between. CDR1 and CDR2 (germline): SGHRS, YFSETQ. The CDR3 is 15 amino acids. The CDR3 DNA sequence: TGCGCCAGCAGCCCCGAAAGTCCGCGTTATCAGCCCCAGCATTTT. Translated, it gives CASSPESPRYQPQHF.

This chain links TRBV28 with TRBJ1-2, with TRBD1 as a possible D gene (5 bases). The CDR3 is 13 residues long. Germline CDR1 reads MDHEN; CDR2 reads SYDVKM. The V end lost 10 bases, the J end lost 2 bases, and 14 bases lay between the germline ends. CDR3 region: CAIDRAPNYGYTF. DNA for the CDR3: TGTGCCATAGACAGAGCCCCGAACTATGGCTACACCTTC.